These 17 T cell receptor beta chains came from one sample sequenced in a study of shared clonotypes between healthy human individuals. Assay: immunoSEQ multiplex PCR; the TCRdb copy retains only in-frame clones and omits some. This sample has 2.5 million or so clones, with around 94% found just once. The sequenced sample consisted of naive CD4+ T cells sorted from blood. Subset defined: CD45RA+ positively selected. The receptors were sampled from a man between 18 and 35 years old in good health.

The chain joins TRBV27 to TRBJ1-5, with D uncertain. V was shortened by 5 bases and J by 3 bases, with 11 bases between the two germline ends. The CDR3 consists of 14 residues. Per the germline V gene, CDR1 is MNHEY and CDR2 is SMNVEV (reference sequence). CDR3 DNA sequence: TGTGCCAGCAGTCCTAACGGGAACAATCAGCCCCAGCATTTT. As protein: CASSPNGNNQPQHF.

J is TRBJ1-1 and V is TRBV11-1; a weak D match, TRBD1 (5 bases). Germline V gene data show CDR1 as SGHAT and CDR2 as FQDESV (reference sequence). There are 13 residues in the CDR3. V gave up 5 bases and J gave up 11 bases, with 18 bases separating them. CDR3 region: CASSPGGAGRAFF. The CDR3 nucleotides read TGTGCCAGCAGCCCCGGAGGGGCAGGGCGGGCTTTCTTT.

V is TRBV6-1 and J is TRBJ1-4; D gene unclear. Germline loops: CDR1 MNHNS, CDR2 SASEGT. This CDR3 has 13 amino acids. V was shortened by 2 bases and J by 7 bases, with 8 bases between the two germline ends. The CDR3 region has the DNA TGTGCCAGCAGTGAACTGAGGCGTGAAAAACTGTTTTTT. It translates to CASSELRREKLFF.

The V gene is TRBV19, the J gene TRBJ2-1; 11 nucleotides agree with TRBD2. Germline CDR1 and CDR2: LNHDA and SQIVND (reference sequence). The CDR3 spans 13 residues. J was trimmed by 7 bases and V by 7 bases; bases with no gene match: 3. CDR3 protein: CASTRLAGNEQFF. CDR3 DNA sequence: TGTGCCAGTACTAGACTAGCGGGGAATGAGCAGTTCTTC. Supplemented by reference TRBV19 and TRBJ2-1, the full variable domain reads DGGITQSPKYLFRKEGQNVTLSCEQNLNHDAMYWYRQDPGQGLRLIYYSQIVNDFQKGDIAEGYSVSREKKESFPLTVTSAQKNPTAFYLCASTRLAGNEQFFGPGTRLTVL.

The chain links TRBV28 to TRBJ2-5, with TRBD1 matching over 8 bases. The J call may be wrong; the DNA end is better matched by TRBJ2-7. From germline, CDR1 is MDHEN and CDR2 SYDVKM. The CDR3 has 13 amino acids. The CDR3 sequence is CASSLSDRGEQYF. CDR3 bases: TGTGCCAGCAGTTTATCTGACAGGGGCGAGCAGTACTTC.

The chain links TRBV11-2 to TRBJ2-1; 7 positions agree with TRBD2. Unmatched junction bases numbered 7, after V lost 0 bases and J lost 5 bases. This CDR3 region has 16 residues. Germline V gene lookup returns CDR1 SGHAT and CDR2 FQNNGV. CDR3 residues: CASSLEGGRGHNEQFF. CDR3 bases: TGTGCCAGCAGCTTAGAAGGCGGGAGAGGGCACAATGAGCAGTTCTTC.

The V and J genes are TRBV19 and TRBJ2-7, with 12 nucleotides matching TRBD2. This CDR3 comprises 20 residues. The ends lost 4 bases at V and 5 bases at J; junction bases unmatched: 21. CDR1 is LNHDA, CDR2 SQIVND, per germline (reference sequence). DNA of the CDR3: TGTGCCAGTAGTAGAACAGACCCTCTAGCGGGGGGGCGTAATCTCCACGAGCAGTACTTC. This encodes CASSRTDPLAGGRNLHEQYF.

V gene TRBV27 combines with J gene TRBJ1-2, with D unclear. Germline CDR1 reads MNHEY; CDR2 reads SMNVEV (reference sequence). Trimming pared 8 bases from V and 7 bases from J, leaving 14 bases between. The CDR3 has 12 residues. The CDR3 reads CASRRAAGGYTF. In DNA form, the CDR3 reads TGTGCCAGCCGTAGGGCAGCCGGTGGCTACACCTTC.

This chain uses TRBV5-4 with TRBJ1-6; D ambiguous. V shed 2 bases and J shed 7 bases, with 10 bases lying between them. CDR1 is SGHNT and CDR2 is YYREEE in the germline V gene (reference sequence). The CDR3 has 14 residues. This CDR3 is CASSFEARNSPLHF. The CDR3 nucleotides read TGTGCCAGCAGCTTCGAAGCCCGGAATTCACCCCTCCACTTT. The full variable domain, with the rest looked up from reference TRBV5-4 and TRBJ1-6, is ETGVTQSPTHLIKTRGQQVTLRCSSQSGHNTVSWYQQALGQGPQFIFQYYREEENGRGNFPPRFSGLQFPNYSSELNVNALELDDSALYLCASSFEARNSPLHFGNGTRLTVT.

The chain is built from TRBV7-2 and TRBJ2-1; D not certain. CDR3 length: 12 residues. V was shortened by 1 base and J by 9 bases, with 7 bases between the two germline ends. The germline gives CDR1 SGHTA, CDR2 FQGNSA. CDR3 in amino acids: CASSLGKGEQFF. DNA of the CDR3: TGTGCCAGCAGCTTAGGGAAGGGTGAGCAGTTCTTC.

The chain has TRBV6-5 and TRBJ2-3; 8 bases match TRBD2. With V trimmed by 6 bases and J by 1 base, 6 bases remained unmatched. Looked up from germline, CDR1 is MNHEY and CDR2 is SVGAGI. The CDR3 is 15 amino acids. CDR3 bases: TGTGCCAGCAGCTTAGCGGGGCTGGGCACAGATACGCAGTATTTT. Its translation: CASSLAGLGTDTQYF.

The rearrangement uses TRBV7-2 and TRBJ2-7, with TRBD1 matching over 7 bases. Germline V gene lookup returns CDR1 SGHTA and CDR2 FQGNSA. The CDR3 length is 15 residues. The V segment lost 1 base and the J segment 1 base; nucleotides outside the gene matches: 4. In DNA, the CDR3 is TGTGCCAGCAGCTTAGAACAGGGGCCGTCCTACGAGCAGTACTTC. Translated, it gives CASSLEQGPSYEQYF.

The V call is TRBV15, the J call TRBJ2-7, with 10 bases lining up with TRBD2. The CDR3 covers 16 residues. With 1 base clipped from V and 1 base from J, the junction kept 4 bases outside the gene matches. The germline V gene has CDR1 LNHNV and CDR2 YYDKDF (reference sequence). CDR3 sequence: CATSRGPSGSSYEQYF. The CDR3 DNA is TGTGCCACCAGCAGAGGTCCTAGCGGGAGTTCCTACGAGCAGTACTTC.

V is TRBV30 and J is TRBJ1-5; no firm D call. The CDR3 totals 15 residues. In germline, CDR1 is GTSNPN, CDR2 SVGIG (reference sequence). V was trimmed by 7 bases and J by 4 bases, leaving 20 bases between them. In DNA, the CDR3 is TGTGCCTCCCGGGGTAAGGGTACGTGGAATCAGCCCCAGCATTTT. This gives the protein CASRGKGTWNQPQHF.

The DNA for the CDR3 is TGCGCCAGCACCCAACGGGCTAGCGGGAGCACAGATACGCAGTATTTT. This sequence encodes CASTQRASGSTDTQYF. The genes are TRBV5-1 and TRBJ2-3, with 8 bases aligning to TRBD2. This CDR3 comprises 16 residues. Looked up from germline, CDR1 is SGHRS and CDR2 is YFSETQ. J lost 0 bases, V lost 6 bases, and 9 bases had no gene match.

This chain uses TRBV9 with TRBJ1-3, with D unresolved. This CDR3 has 15 residues. Germline V gene data show CDR1 as SGDLS and CDR2 as YYNGEE. V was pared by 4 bases and J by 0 bases, with 11 bases between. CDR3: CASSQAGSSGNTIYF. The CDR3 nucleotides read TGTGCCAGCAGCCAAGCGGGCAGCTCTGGAAACACCATATATTTT.

The chain recombines TRBV7-2 with TRBJ2-4; either TRBD1 or TRBD2 may supply D (5 bases each). This CDR3 has 17 residues. In germline, CDR1 is SGHTA, CDR2 FQGNSA. The ends were cut back, 5 bases at V and 3 bases at J, with 20 bases in the middle. CDR3 sequence reads: CASSLGWDRPRKNIQYF. DNA of the CDR3: TGTGCCAGCAGCCTCGGATGGGACCGCCCCCGCAAAAACATTCAGTACTTC. The variable domain in full, completed from reference TRBV7-2 and TRBJ2-4, reads GAGVSQSPSNKVTEKGKDVELRCDPISGHTALYWYRQSLGQGLEFLIYFQGNSAPDKSGLPSDRFSAERTGGSVSTLTIQRTQQEDSAVYLCASSLGWDRPRKNIQYFGAGTRLSVL.